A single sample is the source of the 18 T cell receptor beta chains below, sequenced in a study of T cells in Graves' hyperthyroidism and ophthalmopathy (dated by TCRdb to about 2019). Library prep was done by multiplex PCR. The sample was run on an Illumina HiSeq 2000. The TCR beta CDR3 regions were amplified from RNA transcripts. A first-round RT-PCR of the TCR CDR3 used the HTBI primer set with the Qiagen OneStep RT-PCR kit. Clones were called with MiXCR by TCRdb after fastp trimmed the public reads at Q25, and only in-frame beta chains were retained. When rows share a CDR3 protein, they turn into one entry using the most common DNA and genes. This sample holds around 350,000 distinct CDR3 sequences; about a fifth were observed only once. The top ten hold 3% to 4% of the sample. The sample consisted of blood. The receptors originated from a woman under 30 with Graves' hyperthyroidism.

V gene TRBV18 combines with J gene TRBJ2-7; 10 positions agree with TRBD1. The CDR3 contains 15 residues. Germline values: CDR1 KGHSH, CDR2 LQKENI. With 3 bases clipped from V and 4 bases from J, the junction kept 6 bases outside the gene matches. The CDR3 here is CASSPPTGGVYEQYF. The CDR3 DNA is TGTGCCAGCTCACCTCCGACAGGGGGCGTTTACGAGCAGTACTTC.

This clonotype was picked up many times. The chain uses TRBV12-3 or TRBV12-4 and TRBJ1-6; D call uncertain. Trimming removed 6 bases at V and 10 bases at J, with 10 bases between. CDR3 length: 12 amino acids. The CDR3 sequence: CASSPDLSPLHF. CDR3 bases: TGTGCCAGCAGCCCTGACCTATCACCCCTCCACTTT.

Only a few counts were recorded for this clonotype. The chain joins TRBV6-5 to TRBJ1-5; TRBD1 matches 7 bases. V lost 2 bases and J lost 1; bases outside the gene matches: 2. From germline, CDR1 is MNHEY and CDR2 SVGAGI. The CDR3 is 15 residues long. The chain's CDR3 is CASSYRQGSNQPQHF. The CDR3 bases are TGTGCCAGCAGTTACCGACAGGGCAGCAATCAGCCCCAGCATTTT.

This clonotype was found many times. The CDR3, as DNA: TGTGCCAGCAGCTTAGCAGGACAGGGGAGCACTGAAGCTTTCTTT. Its protein is CASSLAGQGSTEAFF. The J gene is TRBJ1-1, the V gene TRBV7-8; 9 bases match TRBD1. The V gene end was trimmed by 0 bases and the J gene end by 4 bases; junction bases not matched to a gene: 3. This CDR3 region has 15 residues. Germline assignment: CDR1 SGHVS and CDR2 FQNEAQ.

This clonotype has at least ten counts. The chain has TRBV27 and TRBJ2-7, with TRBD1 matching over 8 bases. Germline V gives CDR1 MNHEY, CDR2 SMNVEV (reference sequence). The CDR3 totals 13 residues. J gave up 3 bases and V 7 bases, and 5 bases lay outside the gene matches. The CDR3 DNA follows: TGTGCCAGCACCAGGGGGCCCCTCTACGAGCAGTACTTC. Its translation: CASTRGPLYEQYF.

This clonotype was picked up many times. CDR3 residues: CASSLWGRGEAFF. The CDR3 DNA is TGTGCCAGCAGCTTGTGGGGTCGTGGTGAAGCTTTCTTT. The chain carries TRBV5-8 and TRBJ1-1; D call uncertain. Trimming took 1 base from V and 7 from J, leaving 11 bases between them. CDR1 is SGHTS, CDR2 YDEGEE, per germline. The CDR3 runs to 13 residues.

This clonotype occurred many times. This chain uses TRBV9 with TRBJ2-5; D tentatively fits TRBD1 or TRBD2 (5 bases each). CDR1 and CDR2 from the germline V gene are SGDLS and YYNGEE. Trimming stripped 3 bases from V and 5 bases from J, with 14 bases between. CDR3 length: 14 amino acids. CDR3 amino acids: CASSAWGSGETQYF. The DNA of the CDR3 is TGTGCCAGCAGCGCGTGGGGCTCGGGGGAGACCCAGTACTTC.

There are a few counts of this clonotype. CDR3 region: CASSFHWTGGMKDGYTF. The CDR3 bases are TGTGCCAGCAGTTTTCATTGGACAGGGGGTATGAAGGATGGCTACACCTTC. The chain links TRBV28 to TRBJ1-2; 10 bases align to TRBD1. V was pared by 3 bases and J by 6 bases, with 13 bases of the junction left unmatched. Germline CDR1 is MDHEN and CDR2 is SYDVKM. The CDR3 consists of 17 residues.

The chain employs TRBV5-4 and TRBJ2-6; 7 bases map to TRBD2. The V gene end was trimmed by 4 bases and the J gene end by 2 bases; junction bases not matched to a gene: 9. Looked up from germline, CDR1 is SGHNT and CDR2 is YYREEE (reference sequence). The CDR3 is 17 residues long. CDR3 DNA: TGTGCCAGCAGCCTGGACTGGGGGGGGGCTGGGGCCAACGTCCTGACTTTC. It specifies CASSLDWGGAGANVLTF.

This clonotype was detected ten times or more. CDR3 nucleotides: TGCGCCAGCAGCCAGCCCCTAGCGGGGGGTTACGAGCAGTACTTC. This gives the protein CASSQPLAGGYEQYF. The chain is built from TRBV4-1 and TRBJ2-7; 11 nucleotides agree with TRBD2. Unmatched junction bases numbered 5, after V lost 3 bases and J lost 4 bases. Germline lookup yields CDR1 MGHRA and CDR2 YSYEKL. The CDR3 runs to 15 residues.

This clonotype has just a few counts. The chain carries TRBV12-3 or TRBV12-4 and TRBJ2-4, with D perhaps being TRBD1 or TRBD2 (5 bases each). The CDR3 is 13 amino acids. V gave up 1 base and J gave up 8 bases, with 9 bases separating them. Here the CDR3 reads CASSLGGLDIQYF. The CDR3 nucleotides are TGTGCCAGCAGTTTAGGGGGGTTGGACATTCAGTACTTC.

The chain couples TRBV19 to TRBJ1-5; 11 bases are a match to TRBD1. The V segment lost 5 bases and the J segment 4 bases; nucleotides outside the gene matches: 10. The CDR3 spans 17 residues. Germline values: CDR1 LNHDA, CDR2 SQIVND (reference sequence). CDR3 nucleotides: TGTGCCAGTAGTCCCGGACAGGGGGCGAATGGTAATCAGCCCCAGCATTTT. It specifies CASSPGQGANGNQPQHF.

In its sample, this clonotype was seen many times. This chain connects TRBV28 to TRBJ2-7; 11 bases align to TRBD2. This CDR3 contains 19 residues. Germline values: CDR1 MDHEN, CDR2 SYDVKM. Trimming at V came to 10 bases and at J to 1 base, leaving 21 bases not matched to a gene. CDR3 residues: CATEGAYSGGARRSYEQYF. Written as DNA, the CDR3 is TGTGCCACCGAGGGGGCCTATAGCGGGGGGGCGCGTAGGTCCTACGAGCAGTACTTC.

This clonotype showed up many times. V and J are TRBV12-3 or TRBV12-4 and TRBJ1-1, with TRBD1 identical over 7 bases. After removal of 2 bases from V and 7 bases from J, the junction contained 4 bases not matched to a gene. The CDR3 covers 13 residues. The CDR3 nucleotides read TGTGCCAGCAGTTTAAAGGGGGCCGATGAAGCTTTCTTT. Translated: CASSLKGADEAFF.

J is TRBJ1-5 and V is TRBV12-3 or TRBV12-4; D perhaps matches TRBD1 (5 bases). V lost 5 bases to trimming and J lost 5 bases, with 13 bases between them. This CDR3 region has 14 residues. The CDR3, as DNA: TGTGCCAGCAGTGAGAGGACATCTTATCAGCCCCAGCATTTT. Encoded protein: CASSERTSYQPQHF.

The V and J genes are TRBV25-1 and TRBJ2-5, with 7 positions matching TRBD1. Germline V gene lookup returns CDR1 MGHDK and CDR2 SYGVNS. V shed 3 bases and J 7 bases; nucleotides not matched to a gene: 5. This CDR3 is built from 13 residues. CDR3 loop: CASSEGQRGTQYF. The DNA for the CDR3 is TGTGCCAGCAGTGAGGGACAGAGGGGGACCCAGTACTTC. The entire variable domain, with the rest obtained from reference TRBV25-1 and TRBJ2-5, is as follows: EADIYQTPRYLVIGTGKKITLECSQTMGHDKMYWYQQDPGMELHLIHYSYGVNSTEKGDLSSESTVSRIRTEHFPLTLESARPSHTSQYLCASSEGQRGTQYFGPGTRLLVL.

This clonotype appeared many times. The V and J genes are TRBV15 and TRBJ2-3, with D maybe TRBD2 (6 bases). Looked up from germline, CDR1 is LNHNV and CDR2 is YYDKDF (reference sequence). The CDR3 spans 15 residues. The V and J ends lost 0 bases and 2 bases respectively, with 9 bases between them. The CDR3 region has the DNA TGTGCCACCAGCAGAGATACGGGGGTCACAGATACGCAGTATTTT. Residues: CATSRDTGVTDTQYF.

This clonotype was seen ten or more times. CDR3 sequence (DNA): TGTGCCAGCAGTTTTAATCATCTCAGGGACACTGAAGCTTTCTTT. Its translation is CASSFNHLRDTEAFF. V gene TRBV28 combines with J gene TRBJ1-1, with D tentatively TRBD1 (5 bases). The CDR3 totals 15 residues. Deletions cut 3 bases from V and 3 bases from J, with 14 bases between. Germline lookup yields CDR1 MDHEN and CDR2 SYDVKM.